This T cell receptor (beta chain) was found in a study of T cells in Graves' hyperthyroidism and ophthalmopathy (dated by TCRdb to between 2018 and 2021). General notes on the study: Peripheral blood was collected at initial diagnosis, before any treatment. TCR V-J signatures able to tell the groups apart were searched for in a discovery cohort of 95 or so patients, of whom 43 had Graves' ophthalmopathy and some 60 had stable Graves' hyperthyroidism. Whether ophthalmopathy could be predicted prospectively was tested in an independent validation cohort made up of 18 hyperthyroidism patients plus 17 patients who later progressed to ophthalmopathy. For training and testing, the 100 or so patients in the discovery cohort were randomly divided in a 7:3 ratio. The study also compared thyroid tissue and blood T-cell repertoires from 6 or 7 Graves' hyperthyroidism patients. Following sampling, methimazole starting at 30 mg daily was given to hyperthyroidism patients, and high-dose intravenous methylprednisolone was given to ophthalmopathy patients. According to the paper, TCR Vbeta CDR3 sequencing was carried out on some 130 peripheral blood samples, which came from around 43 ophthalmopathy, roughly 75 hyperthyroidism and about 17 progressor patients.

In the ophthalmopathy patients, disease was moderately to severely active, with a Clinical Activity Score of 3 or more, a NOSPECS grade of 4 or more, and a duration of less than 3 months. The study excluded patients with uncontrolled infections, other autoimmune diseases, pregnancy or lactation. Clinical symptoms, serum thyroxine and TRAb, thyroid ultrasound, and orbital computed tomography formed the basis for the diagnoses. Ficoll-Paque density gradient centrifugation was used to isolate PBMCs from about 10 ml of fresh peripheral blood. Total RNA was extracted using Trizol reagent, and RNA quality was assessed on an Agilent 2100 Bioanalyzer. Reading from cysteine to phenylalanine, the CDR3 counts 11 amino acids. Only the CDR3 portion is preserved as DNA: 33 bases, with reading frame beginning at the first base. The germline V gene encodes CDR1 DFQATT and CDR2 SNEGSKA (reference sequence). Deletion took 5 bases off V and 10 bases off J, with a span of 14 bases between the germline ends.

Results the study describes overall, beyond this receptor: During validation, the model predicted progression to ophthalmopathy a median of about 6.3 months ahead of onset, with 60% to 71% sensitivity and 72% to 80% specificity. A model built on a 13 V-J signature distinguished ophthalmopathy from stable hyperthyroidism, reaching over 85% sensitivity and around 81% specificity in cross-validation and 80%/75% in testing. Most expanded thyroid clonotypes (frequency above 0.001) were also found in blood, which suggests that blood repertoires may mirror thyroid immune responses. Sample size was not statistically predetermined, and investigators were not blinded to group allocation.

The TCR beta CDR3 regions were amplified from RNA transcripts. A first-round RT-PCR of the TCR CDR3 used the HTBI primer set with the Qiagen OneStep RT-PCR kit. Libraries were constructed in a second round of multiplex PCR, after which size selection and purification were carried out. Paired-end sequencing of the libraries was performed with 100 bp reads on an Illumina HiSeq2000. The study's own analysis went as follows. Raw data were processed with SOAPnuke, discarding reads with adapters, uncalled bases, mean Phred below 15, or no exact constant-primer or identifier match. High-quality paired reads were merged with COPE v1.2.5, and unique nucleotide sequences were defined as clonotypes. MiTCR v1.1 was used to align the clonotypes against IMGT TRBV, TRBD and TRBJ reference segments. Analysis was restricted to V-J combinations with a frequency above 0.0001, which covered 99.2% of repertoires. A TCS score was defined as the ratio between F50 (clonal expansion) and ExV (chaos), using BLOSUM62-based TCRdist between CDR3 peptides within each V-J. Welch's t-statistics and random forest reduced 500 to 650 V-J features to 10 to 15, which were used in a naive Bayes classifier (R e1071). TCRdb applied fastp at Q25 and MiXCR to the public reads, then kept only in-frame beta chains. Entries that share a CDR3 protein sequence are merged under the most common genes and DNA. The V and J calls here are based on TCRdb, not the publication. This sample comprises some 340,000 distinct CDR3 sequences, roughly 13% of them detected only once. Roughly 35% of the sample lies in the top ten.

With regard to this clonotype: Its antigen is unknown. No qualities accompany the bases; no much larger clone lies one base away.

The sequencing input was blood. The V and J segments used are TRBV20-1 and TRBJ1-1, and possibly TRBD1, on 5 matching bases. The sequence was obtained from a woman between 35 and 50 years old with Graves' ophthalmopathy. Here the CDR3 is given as CSAASGSGAFF. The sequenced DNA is TGCAGTGCTGCTTCAGGGTCGGGAGCTTTCTTT.